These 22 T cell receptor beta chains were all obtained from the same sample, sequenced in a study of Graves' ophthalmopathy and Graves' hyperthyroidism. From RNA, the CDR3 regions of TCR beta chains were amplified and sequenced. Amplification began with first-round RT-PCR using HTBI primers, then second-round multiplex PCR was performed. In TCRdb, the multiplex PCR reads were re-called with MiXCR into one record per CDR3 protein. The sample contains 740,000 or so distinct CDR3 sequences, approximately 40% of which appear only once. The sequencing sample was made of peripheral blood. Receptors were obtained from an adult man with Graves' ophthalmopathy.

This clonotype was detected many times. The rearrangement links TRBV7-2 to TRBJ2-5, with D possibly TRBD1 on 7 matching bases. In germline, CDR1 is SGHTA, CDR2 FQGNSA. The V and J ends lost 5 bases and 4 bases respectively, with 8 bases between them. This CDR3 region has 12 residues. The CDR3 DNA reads TGTGCCAGCAGCCAGGGGGGAGAGACCCAGTACTTC. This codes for CASSQGGETQYF.

The CDR3 spells CASSLSSGTPNQPQHF. Written as DNA, the CDR3 is TGCGCCAGCAGCCTGTCGTCCGGGACACCTAATCAGCCCCAGCATTTT. The chain combines TRBV4-1 with TRBJ1-5, with D possibly TRBD1 on 6 matching bases. Between the trimmed V and J ends, which lost 4 bases and 4 bases, there was a span of 17 bases. Germline lookup yields CDR1 MGHRA and CDR2 YSYEKL. This CDR3 contains 16 residues.

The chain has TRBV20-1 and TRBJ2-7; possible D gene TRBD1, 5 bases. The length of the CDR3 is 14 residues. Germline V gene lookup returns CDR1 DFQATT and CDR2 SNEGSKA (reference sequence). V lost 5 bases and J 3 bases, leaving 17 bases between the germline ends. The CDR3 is CSASTANYIYEQYF. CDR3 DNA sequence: TGCAGTGCTTCGACAGCCAATTACATCTACGAGCAGTACTTC.

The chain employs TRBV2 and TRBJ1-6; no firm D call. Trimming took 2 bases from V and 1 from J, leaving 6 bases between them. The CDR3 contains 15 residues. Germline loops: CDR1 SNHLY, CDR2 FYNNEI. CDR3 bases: TGTGCCAGCAGTGAATGGGATTCCTATAATTCACCCCTCCACTTT. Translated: CASSEWDSYNSPLHF.

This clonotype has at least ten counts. This chain's CDR3 is CATSRDKAGSETQYF. In DNA form, the CDR3 reads TGTGCCACCAGCAGAGATAAGGCGGGGTCGGAGACCCAGTACTTC. The chain employs TRBV15 and TRBJ2-5; tentatively, D is TRBD2 (6 bases). The V end was cut by 0 bases, the J end by 5 bases, with 13 bases between. Germline V gives CDR1 LNHNV, CDR2 YYDKDF (reference sequence). The CDR3 spans 15 residues.

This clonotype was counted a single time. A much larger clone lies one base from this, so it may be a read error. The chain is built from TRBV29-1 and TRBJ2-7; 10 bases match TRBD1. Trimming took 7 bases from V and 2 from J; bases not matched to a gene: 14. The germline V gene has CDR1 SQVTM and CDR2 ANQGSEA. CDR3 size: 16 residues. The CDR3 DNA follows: TGCAGCGCCATATCTGCACCGGGACAGGGGACCTACGAGCAGTACTTC. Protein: CSAISAPGQGTYEQYF.

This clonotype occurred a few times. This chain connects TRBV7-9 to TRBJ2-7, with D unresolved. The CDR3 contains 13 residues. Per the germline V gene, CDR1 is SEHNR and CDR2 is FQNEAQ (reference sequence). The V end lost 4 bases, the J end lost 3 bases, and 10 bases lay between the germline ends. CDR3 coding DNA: TGTGCCAGCAGCTCGAAGACTTTCTACGAGCAGTACTTC. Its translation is CASSSKTFYEQYF.

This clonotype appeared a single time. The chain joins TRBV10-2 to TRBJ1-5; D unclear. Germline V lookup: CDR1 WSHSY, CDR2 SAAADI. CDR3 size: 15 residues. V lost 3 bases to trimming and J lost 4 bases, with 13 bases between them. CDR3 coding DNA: TGCGCCAGCAGTGATACCGAAGGGCAAAATCAGCCCCAGCATTTT. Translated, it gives CASSDTEGQNQPQHF.

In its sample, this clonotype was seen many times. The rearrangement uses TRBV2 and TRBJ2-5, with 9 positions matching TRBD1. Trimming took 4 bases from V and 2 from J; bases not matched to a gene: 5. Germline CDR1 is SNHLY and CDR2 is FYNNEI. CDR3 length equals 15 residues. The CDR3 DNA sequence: TGTGCCAGCAGTGGCCGGGACAGGGCTCAAGAGACCCAGTACTTC. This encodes CASSGRDRAQETQYF.

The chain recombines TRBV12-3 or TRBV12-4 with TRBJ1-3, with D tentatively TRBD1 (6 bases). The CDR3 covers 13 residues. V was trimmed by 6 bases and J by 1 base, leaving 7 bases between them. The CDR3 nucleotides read TGTGCCAGCAGAGGGGGATCTGGAAACACCATATATTTT. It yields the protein CASRGGSGNTIYF.

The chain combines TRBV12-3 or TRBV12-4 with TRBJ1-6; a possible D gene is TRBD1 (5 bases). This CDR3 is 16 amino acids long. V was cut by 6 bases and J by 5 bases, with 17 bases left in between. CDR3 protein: CASRSPGLGNNSPLHF. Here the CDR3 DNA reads TGTGCCAGCAGGAGTCCGGGACTCGGCAATAATTCACCCCTCCACTTT.

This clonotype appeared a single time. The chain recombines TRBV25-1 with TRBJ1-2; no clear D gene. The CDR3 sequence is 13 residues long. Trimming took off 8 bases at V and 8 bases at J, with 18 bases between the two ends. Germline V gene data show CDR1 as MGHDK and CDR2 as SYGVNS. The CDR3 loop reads CASVGREGGGYTF. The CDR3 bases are TGTGCCAGCGTTGGACGGGAGGGCGGGGGCTACACCTTC.

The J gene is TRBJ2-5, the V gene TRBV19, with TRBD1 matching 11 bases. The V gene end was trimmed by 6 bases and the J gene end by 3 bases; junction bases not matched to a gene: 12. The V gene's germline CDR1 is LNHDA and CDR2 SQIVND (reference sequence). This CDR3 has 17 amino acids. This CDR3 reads CASSERTGGILEETQYF. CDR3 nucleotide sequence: TGTGCCAGTAGCGAAAGGACAGGGGGCATCTTGGAAGAGACCCAGTACTTC.

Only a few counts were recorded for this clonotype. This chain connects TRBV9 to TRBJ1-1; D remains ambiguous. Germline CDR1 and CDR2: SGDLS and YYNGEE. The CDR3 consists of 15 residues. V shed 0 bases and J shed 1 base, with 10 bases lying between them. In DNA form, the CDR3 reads TGTGCCAGCAGCGTAGTAGTAGGGTGGAACACTGAAGCTTTCTTT. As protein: CASSVVVGWNTEAFF.

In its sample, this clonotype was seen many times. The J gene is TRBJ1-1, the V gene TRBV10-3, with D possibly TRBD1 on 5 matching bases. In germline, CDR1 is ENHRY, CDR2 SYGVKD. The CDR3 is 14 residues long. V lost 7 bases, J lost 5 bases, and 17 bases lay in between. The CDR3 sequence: CAITPTARGTEAFF. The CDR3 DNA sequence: TGTGCCATCACCCCGACAGCACGAGGAACTGAAGCTTTCTTT.

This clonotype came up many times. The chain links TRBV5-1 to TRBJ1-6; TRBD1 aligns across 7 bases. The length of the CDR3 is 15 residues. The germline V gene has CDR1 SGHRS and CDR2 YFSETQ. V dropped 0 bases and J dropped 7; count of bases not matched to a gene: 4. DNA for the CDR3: TGCGCCAGCAGCTTGGGGGTCAGGGGGAATTCACCCCTCCACTTT. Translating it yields CASSLGVRGNSPLHF.

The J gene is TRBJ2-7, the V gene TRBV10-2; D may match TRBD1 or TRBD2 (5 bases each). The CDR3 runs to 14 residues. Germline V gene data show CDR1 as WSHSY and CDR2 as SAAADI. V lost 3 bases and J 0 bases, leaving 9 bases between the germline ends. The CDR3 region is CASSDGADSYEQYF. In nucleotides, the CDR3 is TGCGCCAGCAGTGACGGGGCCGACTCCTACGAGCAGTACTTC.

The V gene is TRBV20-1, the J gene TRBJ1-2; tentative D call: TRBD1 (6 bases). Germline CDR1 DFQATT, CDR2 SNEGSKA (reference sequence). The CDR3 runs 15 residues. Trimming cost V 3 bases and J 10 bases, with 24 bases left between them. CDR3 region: CSARALRGTDGLYTF. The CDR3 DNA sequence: TGCAGTGCTAGGGCACTTAGGGGGACGGACGGACTCTACACCTTC.

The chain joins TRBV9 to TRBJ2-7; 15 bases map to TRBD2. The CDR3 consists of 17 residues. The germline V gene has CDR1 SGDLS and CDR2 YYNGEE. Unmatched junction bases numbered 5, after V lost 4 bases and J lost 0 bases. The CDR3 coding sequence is TGTGCCAGCAGCTCGCGGACTAGCGGGGGGGACTCCTACGAGCAGTACTTC. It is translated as CASSSRTSGGDSYEQYF.

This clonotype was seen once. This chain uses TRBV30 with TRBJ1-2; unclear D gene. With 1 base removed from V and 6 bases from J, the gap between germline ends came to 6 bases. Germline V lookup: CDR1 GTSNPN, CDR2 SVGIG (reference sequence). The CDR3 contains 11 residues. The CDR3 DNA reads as TGTGCCTGGAGTGCTGGAGATGGCTACACCTTC. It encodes CAWSAGDGYTF.

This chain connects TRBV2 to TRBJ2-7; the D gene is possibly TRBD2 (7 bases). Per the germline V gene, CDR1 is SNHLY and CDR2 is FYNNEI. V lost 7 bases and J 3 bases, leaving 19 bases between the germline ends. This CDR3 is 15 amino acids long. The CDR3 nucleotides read TGTGCCAGCAAAAGTGGAGGGGGGGCGCTCTACGAGCAGTACTTC. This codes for CASKSGGGALYEQYF.

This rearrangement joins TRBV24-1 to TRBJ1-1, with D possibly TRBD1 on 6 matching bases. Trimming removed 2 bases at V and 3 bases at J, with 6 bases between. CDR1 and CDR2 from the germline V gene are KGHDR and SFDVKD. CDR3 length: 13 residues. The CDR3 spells CATSDSGDTEAFF. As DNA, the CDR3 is TGTGCCACCAGTGATTCAGGGGACACTGAAGCTTTCTTT.